The subject of this entry is one T cell receptor beta chain. This specimen belongs to a study of identical twins. One entry per CDR3 protein results from TCRdb running MiXCR on the 5' RACE reads. Among approximately 530,000 distinct CDR3 sequences listed, 20% to 25% were seen once. Germline trimming cut 6 bases from V and 8 bases from J; bases unmatched to any gene: 12. This CDR3 has 17 residues. Germline V gene data show CDR1 as KGHSH and CDR2 as LQKENI. The data were also submitted as part of a second study, on yellow fever vaccine responses in identical twins.

The chain couples TRBV18 to TRBJ2-1; TRBD2 matches 14 bases. Sequenced: CD4+ T cells sorted from blood. This TCR derives from a woman aged 18-29 years in good health. CDR3 coding DNA: TGTGCCAGCTCGACTAGCGGGAGGGCGCGAGAAGGTTATGAGCAGTTCTTC. It is translated as CASSTSGRAREGYEQFF.